This TCR beta chain was obtained from a study of blood T cell repertoires in COVID-19. Overall study: Italy, Spain and the United States were the sources of the convalescent and acute COVID-19 samples. Sample material is recorded as cDNA or gDNA derived from T cells, B-cell-depleted T cells, or PBMCs.

In the authors' methods: Amplification with reference gene primers provided the estimates of nucleated cell counts. Here immunoSEQ multiplex PCR was the method, and the copy in TCRdb shows in-frame clones only, minus some. The DNA gave D and trimming, while V, J and clone size come from that table. The sample consists of tens of thousands of clones, more than 70% of them appearing once. V lost 0 bases and J lost 3, with 12 bases in between. Germline values: CDR1 MNHEY, CDR2 SVGEGT. The length of the CDR3 is 16 residues. The source is a man between 65 and 85 years old with acute or convalescent COVID-19. Sequencing was performed on peripheral blood. The rearrangement uses TRBV6-2 or TRBV6-3 and TRBJ2-1; maybe TRBD1 (6 bases). CDR3 sequence reads: CASSYSIQGDYNEQFF. The CDR3 bases are TGTGCCAGCAGTTACTCGATACAGGGTGACTACAATGAGCAGTTCTTC.